The 7 T cell receptor beta chains below were found in one sample sequenced in a study of shared T cell receptors in the human thymus. Assay: immunoSEQ multiplex PCR; the TCRdb copy retains only in-frame clones and omits some. The table includes 700,000 or so clones, 80% to 90% detected once. The same data also went into a second study, on human thymus T cells.

Source material: thymocytes. These receptor sequences come from a girl under two years old with a congenital heart defect.

This sequence joins TRBV12-5 and TRBJ2-3; TRBD2 is a possible D gene (5 bases). This CDR3 spans 14 amino acids. Germline V gene sequence: CDR1 LGHNT, CDR2 FRNRAP. Deletions cut 6 bases from V and 2 bases from J, with 12 bases between. CDR3 amino acids: CASGPSGITDTQYF. The CDR3 DNA follows: TGTGCTAGTGGCCCCTCCGGGATCACAGATACGCAGTATTTT. The entire variable domain, with the rest obtained from reference TRBV12-5 and TRBJ2-3, is as follows: DARVTQTPRHKVTEMGQEVTMRCQPILGHNTVFWYRQTMMQGLELLAYFRNRAPLDDSGMPKDRFSAEMPDATLATLKIQPSEPRDSAVYFCASGPSGITDTQYFGPGTRLTVL.

The count of this clone is one. This sequence joins TRBV7-9 and TRBJ2-2, with 12 positions matching TRBD2. Germline assignment: CDR1 SEHNR and CDR2 FQNEAQ (reference sequence). Unmatched junction bases numbered 13, after V lost 5 bases and J lost 6 bases. The CDR3 is 18 amino acids. The CDR3 loop is CASSQRLAGARNPGELFF. The CDR3 DNA is TGTGCCAGCAGCCAAAGACTAGCGGGGGCCAGAAATCCCGGGGAGCTGTTTTTT.

The chain is built from TRBV6-1 and TRBJ2-3, with no clear D. V lost 2 bases to trimming and J lost 4 bases, with 7 bases between them. Germline values: CDR1 MNHNS, CDR2 SASEGT. This CDR3 is built from 13 residues. CDR3 nucleotide sequence: TGTGCCAGCAGTGAACCCAATCCAGATACGCAGTATTTT. Its translation: CASSEPNPDTQYF.

The chain links TRBV5-4 to TRBJ1-2; D might be TRBD1 (5 bases). Trimming pared 0 bases from V and 7 bases from J, leaving 13 bases between. CDR1 is SGHNT and CDR2 is YYREEE in the germline V gene (reference sequence). CDR3 length: 14 amino acids. For the CDR3, the DNA is TGTGCCAGCAGCTTGGGGGGGGGATGTGCTGGCTACACCTTC. Its protein is CASSLGGGCAGYTF. The full variable domain, with the rest looked up from reference TRBV5-4 and TRBJ1-2, is ETGVTQSPTHLIKTRGQQVTLRCSSQSGHNTVSWYQQALGQGPQFIFQYYREEENGRGNFPPRFSGLQFPNYSSELNVNALELDDSALYLCASSLGGGCAGYTFGSGTRLTVV.

The gene calls are TRBV9 and TRBJ1-1; 7 bases match TRBD1. The CDR3 consists of 12 residues. Germline lookup yields CDR1 SGDLS and CDR2 YYNGEE. The V and J ends lost 4 bases and 8 bases, in that order; junction bases with no gene match: 5. The CDR3 spells CASSTPTGEAFF. The CDR3 nucleotides are TGTGCCAGCAGCACCCCGACAGGGGAAGCTTTCTTT.

The sample holds a few counts of this clone. The chain is built from TRBV6-1 and TRBJ2-1, with 10 bases that match TRBD1. The CDR3 runs to 15 residues. The germline V gene encodes CDR1 MNHNS and CDR2 SASEGT. J was trimmed by 7 bases and V by 8 bases; bases with no gene match: 11. CDR3 region: CASLGDRGLPNEQFF. DNA of the CDR3: TGTGCCAGCCTGGGTGACAGGGGGCTCCCGAATGAGCAGTTCTTC.

The rearrangement links TRBV4-3 to TRBJ2-1; 8 nucleotides align to TRBD1. Germline loops: CDR1 LGHNA, CDR2 YSLEER. J gave up 4 bases and V 3 bases, and 2 bases lay outside the gene matches. This CDR3 contains 14 residues. The CDR3 loop reads CASSQGQAYNEQFF. The CDR3 DNA is TGCGCCAGCAGCCAGGGACAGGCGTACAATGAGCAGTTCTTC.